A single sample is the source of the 21 T cell receptor beta chains below, sequenced in a study of OX40 agonist ivuxolimab in advanced cancers. Here immunoSEQ multiplex PCR was the method, and the copy in TCRdb shows in-frame clones only, minus some. The sample holds 20,000 to 25,000 clones, approximately 83% seen once. The source was CD4+ or CD8+ T cells sorted from blood, collected in a trial of the OX40 agonist ivuxolimab. Every receptor here comes from an adult with an advanced solid tumor such as melanoma, head and neck, liver or kidney cancer.

In its sample, this clone is medium-sized. The chain has TRBV13 and TRBJ1-1; D might be TRBD1 (5 bases). Germline CDR1 is PRHDT and CDR2 is FYEKMQ (reference sequence). Trimming left V 7 bases short and J 0 bases short, with 15 bases between. This CDR3 spans 15 amino acids. In nucleotides, the CDR3 is TGTGCCAGCACCGGGGAGGGGCAGATGAACACTGAAGCTTTCTTT. It codes for CASTGEGQMNTEAFF.

The table lists this clone with a count of one. The V and J genes are TRBV20-1 and TRBJ1-1; no clear D. Germline V gene data show CDR1 as DFQATT and CDR2 as SNEGSKA (reference sequence). This CDR3 has 11 residues. The V end lost 3 bases, the J end lost 7 bases, and 9 bases lay between the germline ends. The CDR3 DNA follows: TGCAGTGCTAGGGGAGAGAATGAAGCTTTCTTT. Translated: CSARGENEAFF.

The rearrangement links TRBV27 to TRBJ1-1; D possibly corresponds to TRBD1 (5 bases). Germline V lookup: CDR1 MNHEY, CDR2 SMNVEV (reference sequence). The CDR3 runs to 16 residues. V shed 2 bases and J shed 2 bases, with 15 bases lying between them. Written as DNA, the CDR3 is TGTGCCAGCAGTTTAGACAGAACCCTATTTAACACTGAAGCTTTCTTT. It is translated as CASSLDRTLFNTEAFF.

This rearrangement joins TRBV4-3 to TRBJ1-1, with a tentative D call TRBD1 (5 bases). The CDR3 length is 16 residues. Germline V gene sequence: CDR1 LGHNA, CDR2 YSLEER. V lost 0 bases, J lost 1 base, and 12 bases lay in between. DNA for the CDR3: TGCGCCAGCAGCCAAGATGGGGCCTTGGGGAACACTGAAGCTTTCTTT. Amino acid sequence: CASSQDGALGNTEAFF.

This clone was counted between two and nine times. The chain joins TRBV5-4 to TRBJ2-6; the D gene is possibly TRBD2 (7 bases). Germline V lookup: CDR1 SGHNT, CDR2 YYREEE (reference sequence). With 5 bases removed from V and 2 bases from J, the gap between germline ends came to 17 bases. The length of the CDR3 is 17 residues. The CDR3 loop reads CASSDGGGAAGANVLTF. CDR3 DNA: TGTGCCAGCAGTGATGGTGGGGGGGCAGCTGGGGCCAACGTCCTGACTTTC. Full variable domain (rest looked up from reference TRBV5-4 and TRBJ2-6): ETGVTQSPTHLIKTRGQQVTLRCSSQSGHNTVSWYQQALGQGPQFIFQYYREEENGRGNFPPRFSGLQFPNYSSELNVNALELDDSALYLCASSDGGGAAGANVLTFGAGSRLTVL.

The V and J genes are TRBV25-1 and TRBJ1-1, with 10 bases matching TRBD1. V shed 6 bases and J 2 bases; nucleotides not matched to a gene: 3. Germline V gene lookup returns CDR1 MGHDK and CDR2 SYGVNS. The CDR3 is 14 amino acids. CDR3 bases: TGTGCCAGCAGCGGACAGGGGGGAAACACTGAAGCTTTCTTT. Its translation: CASSGQGGNTEAFF.

The chain combines TRBV7-3 with TRBJ2-1; 11 bases map to TRBD2. Unmatched junction bases numbered 8, after V lost 6 bases and J lost 7 bases. In germline, CDR1 is SGHTA, CDR2 FQGTGA. CDR3 size: 15 residues. CDR3 residues: CASSLLAGGQNEQFF. The DNA for the CDR3 is TGTGCCAGCAGTCTCCTAGCGGGGGGCCAGAATGAGCAGTTCTTC.

The chain is built from TRBV19 and TRBJ2-3; 7 bases line up with TRBD2. The CDR3 contains 15 residues. The germline gives CDR1 LNHDA, CDR2 SQIVND (reference sequence). The junction had 7 bases not matched to a gene; V was cut back by 2 bases and J by 5 bases. CDR3 protein: CASSIRSVAGDTQYF. DNA for the CDR3: TGTGCCAGTAGTATACGGTCGGTAGCGGGAGATACGCAGTATTTT.

This chain connects TRBV2 to TRBJ1-2, with D maybe TRBD1 (5 bases). The CDR3 is 11 residues long. Germline values: CDR1 SNHLY, CDR2 FYNNEI. Deletions cut 7 bases from V and 7 bases from J, with 10 bases between. The CDR3 nucleotides are TGTGCCAGCACCAGGGAGGGTGGCTACACCTTC. It yields the protein CASTREGGYTF.

The rearrangement uses TRBV4-1 and TRBJ1-2; D perhaps matches TRBD1 (5 bases). This CDR3 has 13 amino acids. With 2 bases removed from V and 8 bases from J, the gap between germline ends came to 12 bases. Per the germline V gene, CDR1 is MGHRA and CDR2 is YSYEKL. CDR3 coding DNA: TGCGCCAGCAGCCAACCCGGGGCTGGGGGCTACACCTTC. It yields the protein CASSQPGAGGYTF.

The chain carries TRBV7-3 and TRBJ1-5, with 8 nucleotides matching TRBD1. Trimming at V came to 8 bases and at J to 0 bases, leaving 12 bases not matched to a gene. This CDR3 region has 17 residues. Per germline, CDR1 SGHTA and CDR2 FQGTGA. DNA for the CDR3: TGTGCCAGCGGGTGGACAGGGCCCCTTAATAGCAATCAGCCCCAGCATTTT. Protein: CASGWTGPLNSNQPQHF.

This chain connects TRBV30 to TRBJ1-1; 7 bases line up with TRBD1. V shed 0 bases, J shed 0 bases, and the junction held 4 bases outside the gene matches. The CDR3 sequence is 15 residues long. CDR1 is GTSNPN and CDR2 is SVGIG in the germline V gene (reference sequence). Here the CDR3 reads CAWSVWGQLNTEAFF. In DNA, the CDR3 is TGTGCCTGGAGTGTGTGGGGACAGTTGAACACTGAAGCTTTCTTT.

The genes are TRBV19 and TRBJ2-2; D is possibly TRBD2 (6 bases). The V end lost 6 bases, the J end lost 0 bases, and 11 bases lay between the germline ends. Germline CDR1 is LNHDA and CDR2 is SQIVND (reference sequence). The length of the CDR3 is 15 residues. CDR3 sequence reads: CASRGLASNTGELFF. CDR3 DNA: TGTGCCAGTAGAGGGCTAGCGTCGAACACCGGGGAGCTGTTTTTT. The complete variable domain, with remaining parts taken from reference TRBV19 and TRBJ2-2, reads DGGITQSPKYLFRKEGQNVTLSCEQNLNHDAMYWYRQDPGQGLRLIYYSQIVNDFQKGDIAEGYSVSREKKESFPLTVTSAQKNPTAFYLCASRGLASNTGELFFGEGSRLTVL.

In this sample, this clone turned up a few times. This sequence joins TRBV2 and TRBJ2-7, with unresolved D. V was clipped by 7 bases and J by 1 base, with 8 bases between them. CDR1 is SNHLY, CDR2 FYNNEI, per germline. This CDR3 has 12 residues. DNA of the CDR3: TGTGCCAGCACTCGGCGGTCCTACGAGCAGTACTTC. Its protein product is CASTRRSYEQYF. The full variable domain, with the rest looked up from reference TRBV2 and TRBJ2-7, is EPEVTQTPSHQVTQMGQEVILRCVPISNHLYFYWYRQILGQKVEFLVSFYNNEISEKSEIFDDQFSVERPDGSNFTLKIRSTKLEDSAMYFCASTRRSYEQYFGPGTRLTVT.

V gene TRBV18 combines with J gene TRBJ2-7, with 8 nucleotides matching TRBD2. Germline CDR1 and CDR2: KGHSH and LQKENI. This CDR3 has 17 residues. Trimming took 4 bases from V and 3 from J; bases not matched to a gene: 14. CDR3 protein: CASSRGLAGNLFYEQYF. CDR3 in DNA: TGTGCCAGCTCACGCGGATTAGCGGGGAACCTTTTCTACGAGCAGTACTTC.

The chain is built from TRBV6-5 and TRBJ2-5; TRBD2 is a possible D gene (5 bases). There are 13 residues in the CDR3. Germline lookup yields CDR1 MNHEY and CDR2 SVGAGI. V lost 5 bases to trimming and J lost 9 bases, with 16 bases between them. The CDR3 sequence is CASSVSGSMAQYF. The CDR3 bases are TGTGCCAGCAGTGTCTCGGGGAGCATGGCCCAGTACTTC.

The chain is built from TRBV7-9 and TRBJ2-1; no clear D gene. The CDR3 consists of 15 residues. V dropped 1 base and J dropped 8 bases, with 15 bases sitting between them. Germline loops: CDR1 SEHNR, CDR2 FQNEAQ (reference sequence). The CDR3 spells CASSLVAIFADEQFF. Written as DNA, the CDR3 is TGTGCCAGCAGCTTAGTAGCCATTTTCGCCGATGAGCAGTTCTTC.

V gene TRBV2 combines with J gene TRBJ1-5, with 9 bases lining up with TRBD1. The length of the CDR3 is 14 residues. With V trimmed by 6 bases and J by 6 bases, 6 bases remained unmatched. CDR1 is SNHLY and CDR2 is FYNNEI in the germline V gene. CDR3 sequence reads: CASRPGQGFQPQHF. Here the CDR3 DNA reads TGTGCCAGCAGACCGGGACAGGGCTTTCAGCCCCAGCATTTT.

The genes are TRBV7-9 and TRBJ1-1, with D perhaps matching TRBD1 (6 bases). The CDR3 runs to 14 residues. Germline V gene data show CDR1 as SEHNR and CDR2 as FQNEAQ (reference sequence). Trimming removed 5 bases at V and 3 bases at J, with 13 bases between. As DNA, the CDR3 is TGTGCCAGCAGCCCCCCGACAGGAGACACTGAAGCTTTCTTT. This sequence encodes CASSPPTGDTEAFF.

CDR3 protein: CASSLRLLAGEDTQYF. CDR3 DNA sequence: TGTGCCAGCAGCTTAAGGCTATTAGCGGGAGAGGATACGCAGTATTTT. The V and J genes are TRBV11-2 and TRBJ2-3, with TRBD2 matching over 9 bases. Germline V gene lookup returns CDR1 SGHAT and CDR2 FQNNGV. The CDR3 totals 16 residues. The V gene end was trimmed by 2 bases and the J gene end by 6 bases; junction bases not matched to a gene: 9.

The CDR3 loop reads CASSLMGDSKNTGELFF. CDR3 DNA sequence: TGTGCCAGCAGCTTAATGGGGGACAGTAAAAACACCGGGGAGCTGTTTTTT. The chain carries TRBV7-9 and TRBJ2-2, with 7 bases aligning to TRBD1. Germline V CDR1 and CDR2: SEHNR, FQNEAQ (reference sequence). Unmatched junction bases numbered 8, after V lost 2 bases and J lost 2 bases. This CDR3 contains 17 residues.